This TCR beta chain is drawn from a study of post-analysis software for immune sequencing data. Points from the study as a whole: Higher frequency in patients than in controls was seen for roughly five TRBV segments, with TRBV5-6, TRBV5-1 and TRBV20-1 among them.

Turning to this clonotype: Its antigen is as yet unknown.

The germline V gene has CDR1 SGHRS and CDR2 YFSETQ. This CDR3 spans 15 amino acids. V was shortened by 4 bases and J by 3 bases, with 16 bases between the two germline ends. Presence of unique molecular identifiers characterized the TCR beta cDNA libraries. TCRdb reprocessed the PCR reads with MiXCR, giving one entry per CDR3 protein. The table has hundreds of thousands of distinct CDR3 sequences, roughly 46% seen once. The sequence came from a girl between 10 and 17 years old with multiple sclerosis. The chain is built from TRBV5-1 and TRBJ1-1; possibly TRBD1 for D (6 bases). The sample consisted of blood. The CDR3 coding sequence is TGCGCCAGCAGCCAATCTACAGGGATAGACACTGAAGCTTTCTTT. Protein product: CASSQSTGIDTEAFF.